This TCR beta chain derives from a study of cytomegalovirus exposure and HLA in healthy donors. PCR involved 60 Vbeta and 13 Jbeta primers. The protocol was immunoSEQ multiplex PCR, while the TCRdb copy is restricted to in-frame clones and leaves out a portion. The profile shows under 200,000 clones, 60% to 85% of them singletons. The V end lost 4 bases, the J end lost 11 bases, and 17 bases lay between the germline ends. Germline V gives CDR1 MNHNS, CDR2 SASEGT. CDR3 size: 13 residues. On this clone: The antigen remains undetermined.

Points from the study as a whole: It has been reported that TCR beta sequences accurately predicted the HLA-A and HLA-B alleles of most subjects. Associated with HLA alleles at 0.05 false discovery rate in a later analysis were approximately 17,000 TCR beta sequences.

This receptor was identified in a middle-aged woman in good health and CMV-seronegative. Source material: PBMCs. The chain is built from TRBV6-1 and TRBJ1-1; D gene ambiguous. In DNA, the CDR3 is TGTGCCAGCAGTGGTCCTGAGGGCGGTATGGCTTTCTTT. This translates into CASSGPEGGMAFF.